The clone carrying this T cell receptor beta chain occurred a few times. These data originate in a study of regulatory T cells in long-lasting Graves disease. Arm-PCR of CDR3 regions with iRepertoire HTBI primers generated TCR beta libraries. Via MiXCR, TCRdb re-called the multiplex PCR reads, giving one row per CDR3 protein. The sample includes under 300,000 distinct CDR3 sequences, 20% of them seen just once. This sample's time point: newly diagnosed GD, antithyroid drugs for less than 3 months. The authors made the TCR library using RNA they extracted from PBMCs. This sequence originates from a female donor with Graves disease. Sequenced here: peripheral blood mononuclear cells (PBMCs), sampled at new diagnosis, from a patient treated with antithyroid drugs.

The CDR3 loop is CASRLTGNSGANVLTF. CDR3 DNA: TGTGCCAGTAGACTCACAGGGAACTCTGGGGCCAACGTCCTGACTTTC. The rearrangement links TRBV19 to TRBJ2-6; D may be TRBD1 (6 bases). The V end lost 6 bases, the J end lost 0 bases, and 12 bases lay between the germline ends. This CDR3 region has 16 residues. The V gene's germline CDR1 is LNHDA and CDR2 SQIVND (reference sequence).